The 16 T cell receptor beta chains given below trace back to one sample, sequenced in a study of identical twins. One entry per CDR3 protein results from TCRdb running MiXCR on the 5' RACE reads. The sample shows 300,000 or so distinct CDR3 sequences, less than 9.5% of them seen only once. Another study also made use of these data, one on yellow fever vaccine responses in identical twins.

Material for sequencing was CD8+ T cells sorted from blood. These receptor sequences come from a woman aged 18-35 years in good health.

This clonotype was counted many times. CDR3 sequence reads: CASSQDELAGDMGNEQFF. CDR3 sequence (DNA): TGCGCCAGCAGCCAAGATGAACTAGCGGGAGACATGGGGAATGAGCAGTTCTTC. V is TRBV4-1 and J is TRBJ2-1; 11 bases line up with TRBD2. The CDR3 runs to 18 residues. In germline, CDR1 is MGHRA, CDR2 YSYEKL. V lost 0 bases, J lost 7 bases, and 11 bases stayed unmatched.

This clonotype was seen at least ten times. J is TRBJ2-1 and V is TRBV6-2 or TRBV6-3, with 12 bases fitting TRBD2. This CDR3 region has 20 residues. V dropped 0 bases and J dropped 0; count of bases not matched to a gene: 9. Germline CDR1 reads MNHEY; CDR2 reads SVGEGT. CDR3 protein: CASSYSVGLAGGSSYNEQFF. The CDR3 coding sequence is TGTGCCAGCAGTTACTCGGTCGGTCTAGCGGGGGGGAGCTCCTACAATGAGCAGTTCTTC.

This clonotype has a handful of counts. The chain uses TRBV2 and TRBJ2-3; 9 nucleotides align to TRBD1. Looked up from germline, CDR1 is SNHLY and CDR2 is FYNNEI. This CDR3 is 17 amino acids long. Germline trimming cut 4 bases from V and 0 bases from J; bases unmatched to any gene: 8. Here the CDR3 DNA reads TGTGCCAGCAGTGTGAGGGCCGGACAGGGGAGCACAGATACGCAGTATTTT. This sequence encodes CASSVRAGQGSTDTQYF. Drawing the rest from reference TRBV2 and TRBJ2-3, the complete variable domain is EPEVTQTPSHQVTQMGQEVILRCVPISNHLYFYWYRQILGQKVEFLVSFYNNEISEKSEIFDDQFSVERPDGSNFTLKIRSTKLEDSAMYFCASSVRAGQGSTDTQYFGPGTRLTVL.

V is TRBV27 and J is TRBJ2-7; 9 bases line up with TRBD1. The V and J ends lost 6 bases and 4 bases, in that order; junction bases with no gene match: 7. Germline values: CDR1 MNHEY, CDR2 SMNVEV (reference sequence). The CDR3 consists of 14 residues. The CDR3 loop is CASSDGQGTYEQYF. The CDR3 region has the DNA TGTGCCAGCAGCGACGGACAGGGGACGTACGAGCAGTACTTC.

Only a few counts were recorded for this clonotype. The chain uses TRBV6-5 and TRBJ2-5, with D unclear. Trimming left V 0 bases short and J 3 bases short, with 8 bases between. Germline CDR1 MNHEY, CDR2 SVGAGI. The CDR3 loop spans 14 amino acids. The CDR3 region is CASSYSSEEETQYF. Written as DNA, the CDR3 is TGTGCCAGCAGTTACTCTTCAGAAGAAGAGACCCAGTACTTC.

This clonotype was seen a few times. DNA of the CDR3: TGTGCCAGCAGCTTATCGGCTACAGGGTTGAGCTCCTACGAGCAGTACTTC. Translation: CASSLSATGLSSYEQYF. The chain is built from TRBV7-8 and TRBJ2-7; D is possibly TRBD1 (6 bases). V lost 2 bases and J 0 bases, leaving 17 bases between the germline ends. This CDR3 has 17 residues. The germline V gene has CDR1 SGHVS and CDR2 FQNEAQ.

This clonotype was found a few times. The rearrangement links TRBV15 to TRBJ2-1, with D possibly matching TRBD2 (6 bases). Germline V lookup: CDR1 LNHNV, CDR2 YYDKDF (reference sequence). Between the trimmed V and J ends, which lost 0 bases and 13 bases, there was a span of 10 bases. The CDR3 spans 12 residues. For the CDR3, the DNA is TGTGCCACCAGCAGAGAAGGAGGGTCCCAGTTCTTC. As protein: CATSREGGSQFF.

This clonotype appeared a few times. The rearrangement links TRBV7-9 to TRBJ2-7, with a weak D call TRBD1 (5 bases). Germline-derived CDR1 and CDR2 are SEHNR and FQNEAQ (reference sequence). This CDR3 spans 12 amino acids. The V gene lost 5 bases and the J gene lost 4 bases, with 9 bases spanning the gap. This chain's CDR3 is CASSATVYEQYF. CDR3 nucleotide sequence: TGTGCCAGCAGCGCGACAGTTTACGAGCAGTACTTC.

The CDR3: CASSLDIPLAGGWETQYF. The CDR3 DNA sequence: TGTGCCAGCAGCTTAGATATCCCCCTAGCGGGGGGGTGGGAGACCCAGTACTTC. This chain uses TRBV11-2 with TRBJ2-5, with TRBD2 matching over 12 bases. V gave up 0 bases and J gave up 5 bases; unmatched junction bases: 10. Germline lookup yields CDR1 SGHAT and CDR2 FQNNGV. The CDR3 is made up of 18 amino acids.

This clonotype was recorded many times. The gene calls are TRBV29-1 and TRBJ2-1, with 7 bases fitting TRBD1. The junction had 13 bases not matched to a gene; V was cut back by 8 bases and J by 9 bases. This CDR3 contains 13 residues. CDR1 is SQVTM and CDR2 is ANQGSEA in the germline V gene. CDR3 nucleotides: TGCAGCCTATTAGTACAGGGGTTTGCTGAGCAGTTCTTC. This translates into CSLLVQGFAEQFF.

This clonotype was detected only a few times. CDR3 region: CASSRKTGWLDEQFF. In DNA form, the CDR3 reads TGTGCCAGTAGTCGTAAGACAGGGTGGTTGGATGAGCAGTTCTTC. This chain uses TRBV19 with TRBJ2-1; 7 nucleotides match TRBD1. Per germline, CDR1 LNHDA and CDR2 SQIVND (reference sequence). With 5 bases clipped from V and 8 bases from J, the junction kept 12 bases outside the gene matches. CDR3 length equals 15 residues.

This clonotype was counted at least ten times. CDR3 sequence reads: CASSQEASGSSNEQFF. The CDR3 coding sequence is TGCGCCAGCAGCCAAGAGGCTAGCGGGAGCAGCAATGAGCAGTTCTTC. V usage is TRBV4-1 and J usage is TRBJ2-1; 10 nucleotides match TRBD2. CDR1 and CDR2 from the germline V gene are MGHRA and YSYEKL. This CDR3 contains 16 residues. V lost 0 bases to trimming and J lost 6 bases; unmatched junction nucleotides: 5.

This clonotype was observed at least ten times. The J gene is TRBJ2-7, the V gene TRBV12-3 or TRBV12-4; 10 bases are shared with TRBD2. CDR3 length equals 15 residues. V dropped 4 bases and J dropped 3; count of bases not matched to a gene: 6. CDR3 sequence reads: CASSSASGGFYEQYF. CDR3 bases: TGTGCCAGCAGTTCTGCTAGCGGGGGATTCTACGAGCAGTACTTC.

This clonotype was picked up a small number of times. V usage is TRBV29-1 and J usage is TRBJ2-7; D is possibly TRBD1 (6 bases). In germline, CDR1 is SQVTM, CDR2 ANQGSEA. The length of the CDR3 is 13 residues. Trimming stripped 7 bases from V and 3 bases from J, with 16 bases between. CDR3 sequence: CSATTGTYYEQYF. The CDR3 coding sequence is TGCAGCGCAACCACCGGGACATACTACGAGCAGTACTTC.

This clonotype was observed at least ten times. This sequence joins TRBV15 and TRBJ2-6, with TRBD1 identical over 7 bases. This CDR3 comprises 16 residues. Germline V gene lookup returns CDR1 LNHNV and CDR2 YYDKDF (reference sequence). Unmatched junction bases numbered 0, after V lost 0 bases and J lost 1 base. The CDR3 region has the DNA TGTGCCACCAGCAGAGAACAGGGGTCTGGGGCCAACGTCCTGACTTTC. Its protein product is CATSREQGSGANVLTF.

The sample holds a few counts of this clonotype. The chain employs TRBV6-9 and TRBJ2-7, with 7 bases identical to TRBD2. V gave up 10 bases and J gave up 2 bases; unmatched junction bases: 14. CDR1 is MNHGY and CDR2 is SVAAGI in the germline V gene. This CDR3 contains 15 residues. The CDR3, as DNA: TGTGCCACCATCACCCGGGCTAGCGGACCCTACGAGCAGTACTTC. This sequence encodes CATITRASGPYEQYF.